These 25 T cell receptor beta chains came from one sample sequenced in a study of early T cells in non-severe SARS-CoV-2 infection (dated by TCRdb to the early 2020s). Receptors were amplified or captured by 5' RACE. Sequencing was performed on a NextSeq 500. TCRdb redid the processing of the public reads, applying fastp at Q25 and MiXCR, and retained in-frame beta chains. Rows merge per CDR3 protein into single entries with the most common DNA and genes. For this sample the table gives approximately 97,000 distinct CDR3 sequences, of which roughly 11% were detected only once. The ten largest clones represent about 4.5% of the sample. Here the sequenced sample was whole blood, taken at baseline. The receptors were sampled from an adult who was a healthcare worker with PCR-confirmed SARS-CoV-2 infection or an uninfected control (not recorded which).

V gene TRBV7-9 combines with J gene TRBJ1-2; 9 positions match TRBD1. The ends lost 4 bases at V and 8 bases at J; junction bases unmatched: 8. CDR1 SEHNR and CDR2 FQNEAQ come from the germline V gene (reference sequence). This CDR3 region has 14 residues. The DNA for the CDR3 is TGTGCCAGCAGCTCCGGGACAGGGAGAGTGGGCTACACCTTC. Protein product: CASSSGTGRVGYTF.

J is TRBJ2-1 and V is TRBV29-1; TRBD1 might be the D (6 bases). Deletions cut 6 bases from V and 8 bases from J, with 14 bases between. CDR1 is SQVTM, CDR2 ANQGSEA, per germline. The CDR3 runs 12 residues. The DNA of the CDR3 is TGCAGCGTGAAGGACAGCCAGTATGAGCAGTTCTTC. Translated, it gives CSVKDSQYEQFF.

Only a few counts were recorded for this clonotype. J is TRBJ1-2 and V is TRBV20-1; D possibly corresponds to TRBD1 (6 bases). V dropped 3 bases and J dropped 0 bases, with 8 bases sitting between them. This CDR3 is 13 amino acids long. Germline V lookup: CDR1 DFQATT, CDR2 SNEGSKA (reference sequence). CDR3 loop: CSASNRANYGYTF. The CDR3 bases are TGCAGTGCTAGCAACAGGGCTAACTATGGCTACACCTTC.

The V and J genes are TRBV20-1 and TRBJ2-1; 8 bases are a match to TRBD2. V shed 0 bases and J 0 bases; nucleotides not matched to a gene: 1. Germline V gives CDR1 DFQATT, CDR2 SNEGSKA (reference sequence). CDR3 length: 15 amino acids. This CDR3 is CSARDGTSSYNEQFF. Written as DNA, the CDR3 is TGCAGTGCTAGAGACGGGACTAGCTCCTACAATGAGCAGTTCTTC.

This clonotype was detected ten times or more. The V and J genes are TRBV5-1 and TRBJ1-2, with 7 bases that match TRBD1. J gave up 0 bases and V 4 bases, and 3 bases lay outside the gene matches. CDR3 length: 14 amino acids. Germline lookup yields CDR1 SGHRS and CDR2 YFSETQ. CDR3 DNA: TGCGCCAGCAGCCCCAGGGGGGCTAACTATGGCTACACCTTC. Encoded protein: CASSPRGANYGYTF.

In this sample, this clonotype turned up a few times. The chain has TRBV24-1 and TRBJ2-2; D gene unclear. This CDR3 has 21 amino acids. Trimming removed 1 base from V and 4 bases from J, with 27 bases in between. CDR1 is KGHDR and CDR2 is SFDVKD in the germline V gene. This CDR3 reads CATSDFLTPSSPRSGTGELFF. The CDR3 nucleotides read TGTGCCACCAGTGATTTCCTGACTCCCTCTAGTCCTAGATCAGGCACCGGGGAGCTGTTTTTT.

This rearrangement joins TRBV14 to TRBJ2-2; weak D call: TRBD1 (5 bases). Trimming took 0 bases from V and 6 from J, leaving 17 bases between them. The CDR3 has 17 amino acids. Germline V gene data show CDR1 as SGHDN and CDR2 as FVKESK. Here the CDR3 DNA reads TGTGCCAGCAGCCAAGATGTGACAGCTCGAACACCCGGGGAGCTGTTTTTT. This encodes CASSQDVTARTPGELFF.

V and J are TRBV9 and TRBJ2-7; D is unresolved. The CDR3 covers 14 residues. The V end lost 4 bases, the J end lost 7 bases, and 18 bases lay between the germline ends. Germline V CDR1 and CDR2: SGDLS, YYNGEE. The CDR3 sequence is CASSSRDTWGEQYF. CDR3 sequence (DNA): TGTGCCAGCAGCTCCCGCGACACGTGGGGAGAGCAGTACTTC.

This clonotype occurred many times. The chain's CDR3 is CASSPGRYNEQFF. DNA of the CDR3: TGTGCCAGCAGCCCTGGACGCTACAATGAGCAGTTCTTC. V gene TRBV7-2 combines with J gene TRBJ2-1; D unresolved. V lost 5 bases and J lost 3, with 8 bases in between. Looked up from germline, CDR1 is SGHTA and CDR2 is FQGNSA. The CDR3 consists of 13 residues.

This clonotype has more than one count but fewer than ten. The J gene is TRBJ2-1, the V gene TRBV7-2; tentatively, D is TRBD2 (6 bases). Trimming stripped 5 bases from V and 4 bases from J, with 15 bases between. The CDR3 runs to 15 residues. Germline CDR1 is SGHTA and CDR2 is FQGNSA. The CDR3 is CASSPQRADYNEQFF. The CDR3 DNA is TGTGCCAGCAGCCCCCAGCGGGCGGATTACAATGAGCAGTTCTTC.

This clonotype was seen more than once but under ten times. The J gene is TRBJ1-1, the V gene TRBV6-4; D may be TRBD1 (5 bases). Germline V CDR1 and CDR2: MRHNA, SNTAGT. The V end was cut by 2 bases, the J end by 7 bases, with 14 bases between. The CDR3 is 14 amino acids. The DNA of the CDR3 is TGTGCCAGCAGTGACAGGCAGGGCTATGGTGAAGCTTTCTTT. The encoded protein is CASSDRQGYGEAFF.

Ten or more counts support this clonotype. The rearrangement uses TRBV19 and TRBJ2-2, with a weak D call TRBD1 (5 bases). The V gene lost 6 bases and the J gene lost 4 bases, with 15 bases spanning the gap. The CDR3 consists of 15 residues. Germline assignment: CDR1 LNHDA and CDR2 SQIVND (reference sequence). In DNA, the CDR3 is TGTGCCAGTAGCCCCCAGGGCGCGAGCACCGGGGAGCTGTTTTTT. Translated, it gives CASSPQGASTGELFF.

This clonotype has just a few counts. The V call is TRBV3-1, the J call TRBJ2-7, with D uncertain. CDR3 length equals 13 residues. V was cut by 1 base and J by 5 bases, with 9 bases left in between. The germline V gene encodes CDR1 LGHDT and CDR2 YNNKEL (reference sequence). The CDR3 region is CASSQATLNEQYF. CDR3 bases: TGTGCCAGCAGCCAAGCCACGCTGAACGAGCAGTACTTC.

The CDR3 nucleotides are TGCAGCGTCACAACCTCTAGAACAGATACGCAGTATTTT. Translated: CSVTTSRTDTQYF. The rearrangement joins TRBV29-1 to TRBJ2-3; D not resolved. Germline CDR1 is SQVTM and CDR2 is ANQGSEA. The CDR3 has 13 residues. The V end was cut by 6 bases, the J end by 3 bases, with 13 bases between.

This clonotype was observed at least ten times. The V and J genes are TRBV6-5 and TRBJ1-6; no clear D. From germline, CDR1 is MNHEY and CDR2 SVGAGI. This CDR3 comprises 16 residues. V was clipped by 3 bases and J by 0 bases, with 9 bases between them. The chain's CDR3 is CASSYESSSYNSPLHF. CDR3 DNA sequence: TGTGCCAGCAGTTATGAGTCTAGCTCCTATAATTCACCCCTCCACTTT.

V usage is TRBV19 and J usage is TRBJ1-1, with D unresolved. V was cut by 5 bases and J by 8 bases, with 9 bases left in between. From germline, CDR1 is LNHDA and CDR2 SQIVND (reference sequence). This CDR3 has 11 amino acids. The CDR3 loop reads CASSGAVEAFF. The CDR3 region has the DNA TGTGCCAGTAGTGGCGCAGTAGAAGCTTTCTTT.

V and J are TRBV7-2 and TRBJ2-3; 10 bases fit TRBD2. CDR3 length: 17 residues. Germline V gene sequence: CDR1 SGHTA, CDR2 FQGNSA. Unmatched junction bases numbered 8, after V lost 5 bases and J lost 0 bases. DNA of the CDR3: TGTGCCAGCAGCACGACTAGCGGGTTTTTTAGCACAGATACGCAGTATTTT. Its translation: CASSTTSGFFSTDTQYF.

This clonotype was seen repeatedly, ten times or more. The chain is built from TRBV10-3 and TRBJ2-6; D may be TRBD1 (6 bases). V shed 6 bases and J shed 4 bases, with 10 bases lying between them. The CDR3 totals 14 residues. Germline values: CDR1 ENHRY, CDR2 SYGVKD. The CDR3 sequence: CAIRQGDGANVLTF. CDR3 DNA sequence: TGTGCCATCAGACAGGGTGACGGGGCCAACGTCCTGACTTTC.

This clonotype has just a few counts. The chain joins TRBV9 to TRBJ2-3; 12 nucleotides match TRBD2. CDR3 length equals 18 residues. Germline V gives CDR1 SGDLS, CDR2 YYNGEE. V shed 5 bases, J shed 2 bases, and the junction held 12 bases outside the gene matches. CDR3 in DNA: TGTGCCAGCAGTCCCCGTAGACTAGCGGGGGAGCTCACAGATACGCAGTATTTT. Protein product: CASSPRRLAGELTDTQYF.

This clonotype has a handful of counts. This chain links TRBV2 with TRBJ2-1; 12 bases agree with TRBD2. After removal of 7 bases from V and 8 bases from J, the junction contained 9 bases not matched to a gene. The CDR3 covers 15 residues. In germline, CDR1 is SNHLY, CDR2 FYNNEI. The CDR3, as DNA: TGTGCCAGCATGAGAAGGACTAGCGGGGTAGATGAGCAGTTCTTC. Its protein product is CASMRRTSGVDEQFF.

This clonotype was picked up many times. V usage is TRBV12-3 or TRBV12-4 and J usage is TRBJ2-3, with 9 bases matching TRBD1. This CDR3 comprises 15 residues. V shed 6 bases, J shed 1 base, and the junction held 5 bases outside the gene matches. The CDR3 protein is CASSPTGGGTDTQYF. In DNA, the CDR3 is TGTGCCAGCAGCCCAACAGGGGGCGGCACAGATACGCAGTATTTT.

This clonotype occurred a few times. The CDR3 protein is CASSSGGQTNEQFF. The CDR3 coding sequence is TGTGCCAGCAGCTCCGGAGGGCAGACGAATGAGCAGTTCTTC. J is TRBJ2-1 and V is TRBV7-3, with D perhaps TRBD2 (6 bases). This CDR3 region has 14 residues. The V gene lost 4 bases and the J gene lost 7 bases, with 14 bases spanning the gap. Germline lookup yields CDR1 SGHTA and CDR2 FQGTGA. The whole variable domain, remainder taken from reference TRBV7-3 and TRBJ2-1, is GAGVSQTPSNKVTEKGKYVELRCDPISGHTALYWYRQSLGQGPEFLIYFQGTGAADDSGLPNDRFFAVRPEGSVSTLKIQRTERGDSAVYLCASSSGGQTNEQFFGPGTRLTVL.

This clonotype came up a few times. The CDR3 coding sequence is TGTGCCAGCAGCAGCACCTACAATGAGCAGTTCTTC. Its translation is CASSSTYNEQFF. The V gene is TRBV2, the J gene TRBJ2-1, with unresolved D. The V gene lost 6 bases and the J gene lost 2 bases, with 5 bases spanning the gap. Per germline, CDR1 SNHLY and CDR2 FYNNEI. The CDR3 runs 12 residues.

This clonotype was counted a few times. The chain carries TRBV7-2 and TRBJ2-1, with 9 bases matching TRBD2. With 5 bases clipped from V and 8 bases from J, the junction kept 7 bases outside the gene matches. Germline V CDR1 and CDR2: SGHTA, FQGNSA. The CDR3 runs 14 residues. CDR3 nucleotide sequence: TGTGCCAGCAGCCTTAGCGGGGGCAACGATGAGCAGTTCTTC. It specifies CASSLSGGNDEQFF.

The chain combines TRBV12-3 or TRBV12-4 with TRBJ1-3; D unclear. This CDR3 is 17 amino acids long. The V end lost 7 bases, the J end lost 0 bases, and 19 bases lay between the germline ends. Written as DNA, the CDR3 is TGTGCCAGCACCACAGTGTTAGTACGGAGCTCTGGAAACACCATATATTTT. Translation gives CASTTVLVRSSGNTIYF.